A single sample gave rise to the 15 T cell receptor beta chains below, sequenced in a study of T-cell reconstitution after alpha-beta-depleted transplantation in children. Preparation of the TCRbeta library involved a method that used unique molecular identifiers. TCRdb analysed the PCR reads with MiXCR anew, one entry per CDR3 protein. The top ten hold around 26% of the sample, which has around 78,000 distinct CDR3 sequences, 12% to 15% seen once. Sequenced material: PBMCs, mostly from graft donor cells, taken 180 days after TCRalphabeta/CD19-depleted stem cell transplant. All receptors derive from a male patient aged 2-10 years who had a stem cell transplant for acute lymphoblastic leukemia, so the T cells may come from the graft donor.

This clonotype was seen a handful of times. The chain recombines TRBV5-1 with TRBJ2-7; 11 bases are shared with TRBD1. The CDR3 is made up of 16 amino acids. Looked up from germline, CDR1 is SGHRS and CDR2 is YFSETQ. The V segment lost 4 bases and the J segment 6 bases; nucleotides outside the gene matches: 12. The CDR3 DNA reads TGCGCCAGCAGCCCCCGGATGCGGACAGGGGGCGTCGAGCAGTACTTC. This translates into CASSPRMRTGGVEQYF.

This clonotype was seen a few times. This rearrangement joins TRBV20-1 to TRBJ2-5; D unresolved. Between the trimmed V and J ends, which lost 0 bases and 4 bases, there was a span of 15 bases. The CDR3 extends over 15 amino acids. From germline, CDR1 is DFQATT and CDR2 SNEGSKA (reference sequence). CDR3 DNA sequence: TGCAGTGCTAGAGATTACATCAGGCCCCGAGAGACCCAGTACTTC. Encoded protein: CSARDYIRPRETQYF.

This clonotype was counted only a few times. V is TRBV5-5 and J is TRBJ2-3; no reliable D call. From germline, CDR1 is SGHKS and CDR2 YYEKEE (reference sequence). The CDR3 is made up of 17 amino acids. Trimming removed 3 bases from V and 2 bases from J, with 19 bases in between. Here the CDR3 DNA reads TGTGCCAGCAGCTCCTTACGGGTCGCAGGCCCCACAGATACGCAGTATTTT. Encoded protein: CASSSLRVAGPTDTQYF.

This clonotype was recorded once. The J gene is TRBJ1-5, the V gene TRBV19; 7 positions match TRBD1. CDR3 length: 14 residues. Germline CDR1 reads LNHDA; CDR2 reads SQIVND (reference sequence). V lost 7 bases, J lost 5 bases, and 8 bases stayed unmatched. CDR3 sequence: CASTNRGPHQPQHF. CDR3 DNA: TGTGCCAGTACTAACAGGGGACCTCATCAGCCCCAGCATTTT.

The table lists this clonotype with a few counts. The chain recombines TRBV19 with TRBJ2-4, with D possibly being TRBD2 (6 bases). The CDR3 is made up of 13 amino acids. Germline CDR1 and CDR2: LNHDA and SQIVND (reference sequence). Deletions cut 0 bases from V and 10 bases from J, with 10 bases between. CDR3 nucleotide sequence: TGTGCCAGTAGTATAGAGACTAGTGGAATTCAGTACTTC. Translated: CASSIETSGIQYF.

V is TRBV10-3 and J is TRBJ1-2; TRBD1 matches 7 bases. This CDR3 is built from 14 residues. Germline V gene lookup returns CDR1 ENHRY and CDR2 SYGVKD. Unmatched junction bases numbered 10, after V lost 4 bases and J lost 8 bases. The CDR3 spells CAISGAGTAHGYTF. The CDR3 bases are TGTGCCATCAGTGGCGCCGGGACAGCCCACGGCTACACCTTC.

By proportion, this clonotype is medium-sized (0.01 to 0.1%). The chain employs TRBV7-9 and TRBJ1-6; D is ambiguous. The CDR3 is 13 residues long. Germline V gene lookup returns CDR1 SEHNR and CDR2 FQNEAQ (reference sequence). Trimming took off 2 bases at V and 10 bases at J, with 9 bases between the two ends. The CDR3 DNA reads TGTGCCAGCAGCTTACACGTCGGATCACCCCTCCACTTT. Its protein is CASSLHVGSPLHF.

The chain couples TRBV20-1 to TRBJ2-2; D tentatively fits TRBD1 or TRBD2 (6 bases each). The CDR3 runs to 13 residues. Germline lookup yields CDR1 DFQATT and CDR2 SNEGSKA (reference sequence). The CDR3 region is CRVPGADTGELFF. DNA of the CDR3: TGCAGGGTCCCGGGGGCGGACACCGGGGAGCTGTTTTTT.

This clonotype was detected only a few times. The chain has TRBV7-9 and TRBJ2-7; possible D gene TRBD1, 6 bases. The germline V and J ends were trimmed by 3 bases and 4 bases, with 19 bases remaining between them. CDR3 length: 16 residues. Germline V gene lookup returns CDR1 SEHNR and CDR2 FQNEAQ (reference sequence). The CDR3 is CASSFSRAGARYEQYF. In DNA, the CDR3 is TGTGCCAGCAGCTTTTCACGGGCAGGGGCGCGGTACGAGCAGTACTTC.

This clonotype was seen a handful of times. This sequence joins TRBV10-2 and TRBJ1-6, with D perhaps matching TRBD1 (6 bases). The germline CDR1 and CDR2 sequences are WSHSY and SAAADI. Trimming shortened V by 5 bases and J by 9 bases, and 17 bases separated the two germline ends. The CDR3 is 15 amino acids. The chain's CDR3 is CASSLGQRGVSPLHF. The CDR3 nucleotides are TGCGCCAGCAGTCTAGGACAGCGGGGAGTTTCACCCCTCCACTTT.

V and J are TRBV25-1 and TRBJ1-1; D is ambiguous. This CDR3 has 14 residues. Germline V gene sequence: CDR1 MGHDK, CDR2 SYGVNS. Trimming took 8 bases from V and 0 from J, leaving 13 bases between them. The CDR3 loop reads CASRSPGMNTEAFF. Written as DNA, the CDR3 is TGTGCCAGCCGGAGCCCGGGGATGAACACTGAAGCTTTCTTT. Using reference TRBV25-1 and TRBJ1-1 for the parts outside the CDR3, the full variable domain is EADIYQTPRYLVIGTGKKITLECSQTMGHDKMYWYQQDPGMELHLIHYSYGVNSTEKGDLSSESTVSRIRTEHFPLTLESARPSHTSQYLCASRSPGMNTEAFFGQGTRLTVV.

This clonotype was detected a few times. J is TRBJ1-2 and V is TRBV18, with 9 bases identical to TRBD1. Germline V gives CDR1 KGHSH, CDR2 LQKENI. The CDR3 is made up of 13 amino acids. V lost 1 base, J lost 8 bases, and 2 bases stayed unmatched. CDR3 bases: TGTGCCAGCTCACCACGGGACAGGGTCGGCTACACCTTC. It is translated as CASSPRDRVGYTF.

The J gene is TRBJ2-3, the V gene TRBV7-2; TRBD1 might be the D (5 bases). The germline CDR1 and CDR2 sequences are SGHTA and FQGNSA. V was pared by 11 bases and J by 1 base, with 13 bases between. The CDR3 loop spans 13 amino acids. In DNA, the CDR3 is TGTGCCCTCGCTTTGGGGCGCACAGATACGCAGTATTTT. It specifies CALALGRTDTQYF. Looking up the rest from reference TRBV7-2 and TRBJ2-3 gives the full variable domain: GAGVSQSPSNKVTEKGKDVELRCDPISGHTALYWYRQSLGQGLEFLIYFQGNSAPDKSGLPSDRFSAERTGGSVSTLTIQRTQQEDSAVYLCALALGRTDTQYFGPGTRLTVL.

The chain has TRBV11-3 and TRBJ2-5, with TRBD2 matching over 13 bases. Per germline, CDR1 SGHNT and CDR2 YENEEA. Trimming at V came to 7 bases and at J to 10 bases, leaving 3 bases not matched to a gene. CDR3 length: 12 residues. The CDR3 coding sequence is TGTGCCAGCAAGGGACTAGCGGGGCACCAGTACTTC. Translated, it gives CASKGLAGHQYF. The entire variable domain, with the rest obtained from reference TRBV11-3 and TRBJ2-5, is as follows: EAGVVQSPRYKIIEKKQPVAFWCNPISGHNTLYWYLQNLGQGPELLIRYENEEAVDDSQLPKDRFSAERLKGVDSTLKIQPAELGDSAVYLCASKGLAGHQYFGPGTRLLVL.

The V call is TRBV20-1, the J call TRBJ1-5; a possible D gene is TRBD1 (5 bases). The CDR3 loop spans 14 amino acids. Germline V gene lookup returns CDR1 DFQATT and CDR2 SNEGSKA (reference sequence). V shed 1 base and J shed 5 bases, with 12 bases lying between them. For the CDR3, the DNA is TGCAGTGCTAGAGTGGAGGGGTATGATCAGCCCCAGCATTTT. Protein product: CSARVEGYDQPQHF.